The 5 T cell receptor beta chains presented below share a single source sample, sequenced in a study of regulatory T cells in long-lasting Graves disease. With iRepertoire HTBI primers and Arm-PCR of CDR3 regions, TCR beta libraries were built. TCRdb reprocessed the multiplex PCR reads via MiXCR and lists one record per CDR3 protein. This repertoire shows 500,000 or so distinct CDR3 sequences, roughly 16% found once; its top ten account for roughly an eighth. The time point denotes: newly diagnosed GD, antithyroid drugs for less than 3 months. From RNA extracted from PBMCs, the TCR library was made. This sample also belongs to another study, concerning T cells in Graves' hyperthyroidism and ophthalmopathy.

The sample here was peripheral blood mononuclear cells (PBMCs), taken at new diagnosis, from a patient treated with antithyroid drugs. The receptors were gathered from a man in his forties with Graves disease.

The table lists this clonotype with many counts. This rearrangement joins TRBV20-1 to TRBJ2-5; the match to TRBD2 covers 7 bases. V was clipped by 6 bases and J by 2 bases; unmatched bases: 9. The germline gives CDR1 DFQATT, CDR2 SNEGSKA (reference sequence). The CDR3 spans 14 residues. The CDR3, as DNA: TGCAGTGCACCTATACTAGCGCAGCAAGAGACCCAGTACTTC. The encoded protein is CSAPILAQQETQYF.

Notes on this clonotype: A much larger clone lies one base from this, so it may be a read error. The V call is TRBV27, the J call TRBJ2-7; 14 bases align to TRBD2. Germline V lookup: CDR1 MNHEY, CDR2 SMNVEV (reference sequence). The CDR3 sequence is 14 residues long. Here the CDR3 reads CAGSKGLAGVEQYF. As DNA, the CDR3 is TGTGCCGGCAGTAAGGGACTAGCGGGAGTCGAGCAGTACTTC.

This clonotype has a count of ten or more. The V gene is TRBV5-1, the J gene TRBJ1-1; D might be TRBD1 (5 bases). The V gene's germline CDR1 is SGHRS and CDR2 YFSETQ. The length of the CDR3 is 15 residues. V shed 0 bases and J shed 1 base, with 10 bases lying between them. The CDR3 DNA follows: TGCGCCAGCAGCTTGGGGACACCTCGGAACACTGAAGCTTTCTTT. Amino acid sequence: CASSLGTPRNTEAFF.

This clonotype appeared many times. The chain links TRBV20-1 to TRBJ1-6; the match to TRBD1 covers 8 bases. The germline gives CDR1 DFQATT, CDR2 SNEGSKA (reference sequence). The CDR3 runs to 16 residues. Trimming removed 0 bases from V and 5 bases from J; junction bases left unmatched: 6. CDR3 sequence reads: CSARDWTGRDNSPLHF. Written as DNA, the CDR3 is TGCAGTGCTAGAGATTGGACAGGGAGAGATAATTCACCCCTCCACTTT.

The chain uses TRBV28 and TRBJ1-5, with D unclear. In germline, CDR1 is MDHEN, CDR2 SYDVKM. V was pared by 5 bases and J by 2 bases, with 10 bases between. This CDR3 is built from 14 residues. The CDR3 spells CASSAPWGNQPQHF. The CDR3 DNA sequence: TGTGCCAGCAGTGCCCCTTGGGGCAATCAGCCCCAGCATTTT.